These 19 T cell receptor beta chains came from one sample sequenced in a study of monozygotic twins with inflammatory bowel disease. Each CDR3 protein gets one entry in TCRdb, which reprocessed the 5' RACE reads and gives no DNA. The sample totals about 300,000 distinct CDR3 sequences. The sample taken for sequencing was blood. The receptors were sampled from a human donor with ulcerative colitis or Crohn's disease, or a healthy co-twin of an affected twin (not recorded which).

The CDR3 here is CASVVRRGGKDSYEQYF. The V gene is TRBV28, the J gene TRBJ2-7; TCRdb outputs TRBD2, but without DNA this stays unchecked. This CDR3 comprises 17 residues. Germline V gene lookup returns CDR1 MDHEN and CDR2 SYDVKM.

The chain recombines TRBV24-1 with TRBJ2-1. CDR3 size: 15 residues. Per germline, CDR1 KGHDR and CDR2 SFDVKD. This CDR3 reads CATSNLRGSYNEQFF.

The V and J genes are TRBV7-2 and TRBJ2-1; the TRBD1 assignment by TCRdb is unverifiable without DNA. This CDR3 is 15 amino acids long. Germline V CDR1 and CDR2: SGHTA, FQGNSA. This chain's CDR3 is CASSLLGVSYNEQFF.

The CDR3 spells CASSSNRGLNYGYTF. The rearrangement uses TRBV12-3 or TRBV12-4 and TRBJ1-2; TCRdb proposes TRBD1, but this gene call is untestable without DNA. This CDR3 contains 15 residues.

This chain uses TRBV2 with TRBJ2-7; TCRdb gives TRBD2 as the D gene, but with no DNA this cannot be confirmed. The CDR3 spans 15 residues. Germline assignment: CDR1 SNHLY and CDR2 FYNNEI. The CDR3 loop is CASSEARDFAYEQYF.

The rearrangement uses TRBV7-2 and TRBJ1-1; TCRdb's D call, TRBD1, is unchecked because there is no DNA. The CDR3 is made up of 14 amino acids. The germline CDR1 and CDR2 sequences are SGHTA and FQGNSA. The CDR3 here is CASSLAREYTEAFF.

The chain is built from TRBV7-9 and TRBJ2-3. Germline V gene lookup returns CDR1 SEHNR and CDR2 FQNEAQ (reference sequence). CDR3 length: 14 residues. The CDR3 protein is CASSLNFITDTQYF.

This sequence joins TRBV5-1 and TRBJ1-2. The CDR3 runs 16 residues. Germline values: CDR1 SGHRS, CDR2 YFSETQ. CDR3: CASSSGGYLPNYGYTF.

The chain has TRBV6-2 or TRBV6-3 and TRBJ1-5; TCRdb's D gene call, TRBD1, goes unchecked for lack of DNA. Germline CDR1 and CDR2: MNHEY and SVGEGT. The CDR3 contains 15 residues. This CDR3 reads CASSYGGQGFEPQHF.

The J gene is TRBJ1-1, the V gene TRBV6-2 or TRBV6-3; absent DNA, TCRdb's TRBD1 call cannot be checked. The germline CDR1 and CDR2 sequences are MNHEY and SVGEGT. CDR3 size: 14 residues. CDR3 amino acids: CASSYNRGNTEAFF.

The gene calls are TRBV9 and TRBJ2-7; checking the TCRdb D call of TRBD1 is not possible without DNA. CDR3 length: 15 amino acids. Germline V gene sequence: CDR1 SGDLS, CDR2 YYNGEE. The CDR3 spells CASSVEATGVYEQYF.

The CDR3 sequence is CASSWNSLTDTQYF. The genes are TRBV28 and TRBJ2-3. Germline V gene lookup returns CDR1 MDHEN and CDR2 SYDVKM. The CDR3 has 14 residues.

This sequence joins TRBV7-9 and TRBJ2-7; TCRdb names TRBD2, which stays unverified in the absence of DNA. CDR1 is SEHNR, CDR2 FQNEAQ, per germline (reference sequence). The CDR3 sequence is 13 residues long. This CDR3 reads CASEGRRGYEQYF. Based on the CDR3 plus reference TRBV7-9 and TRBJ2-7, the full variable domain is DTGVSQNPRHKITKRGQNVTFRCDPISEHNRLYWYRQTLGQGPEFLTYFQNEAQLEKSRLLSDRFSAERPKGSFSTLEIQRTEQGDSAMYLCASEGRRGYEQYFGPGTRLTVT.

This chain connects TRBV12-3 or TRBV12-4 to TRBJ1-2. The CDR3 runs 12 residues. Here the CDR3 reads CASSFGPSGYTF.

The chain has TRBV19 and TRBJ2-7; no DNA is available, so the TRBD2 call from TCRdb remains unchecked. CDR1 is LNHDA and CDR2 is SQIVND in the germline V gene (reference sequence). This CDR3 region has 15 residues. The CDR3 sequence is CASSIHSGRVYEQYF.

The chain recombines TRBV4-3 with TRBJ1-1; with no DNA, the TCRdb D assignment of TRBD1 cannot be verified. The CDR3 has 15 residues. Germline loops: CDR1 LGHNA, CDR2 YSLEER. This CDR3 is CASSQEGAGGTEAFF.

The chain joins TRBV3-1 to TRBJ2-3. The CDR3 loop spans 15 amino acids. Per germline, CDR1 LGHDT and CDR2 YNNKEL (reference sequence). This CDR3 reads CASSPTRTITDTQYF.

V is TRBV3-1 and J is TRBJ1-1. Germline assignment: CDR1 LGHDT and CDR2 YNNKEL (reference sequence). CDR3 length: 12 amino acids. CDR3 amino acids: CASSQVGGEAFF.

The chain employs TRBV18 and TRBJ2-1; checking the TCRdb D call of TRBD2 is not possible without DNA. The germline CDR1 and CDR2 sequences are KGHSH and LQKENI. The CDR3 sequence is 17 residues long. This CDR3 is CASSPQSGTSGPNEQFF.